Shown below are 31 T cell receptor beta chains from a single sample sequenced in a study of blood T cells in healthy people across ages. A sample-barcoded 5' primer and a J-beta primer mix were used in a second PCR of about 7 to 11 cycles. TCRdb fed the 5' RACE reads into MiXCR, producing one record per CDR3 protein. This sample yields under 850,000 distinct CDR3 sequences, of which around 36% are seen a single time; over 10% belongs to the top ten. Sequences were obtained from blood. Every receptor here comes from a young man in good health.

This sequence joins TRBV9 and TRBJ2-4, with 11 nucleotides matching TRBD2. The CDR3 is 15 amino acids. V was clipped by 0 bases and J by 13 bases; unmatched bases: 9. From germline, CDR1 is SGDLS and CDR2 YYNGEE. In DNA form, the CDR3 reads TGTGCCAGCAGCGTAGTAGCGGGGGGGCGCAATGAGCAGTACTTC. It translates to CASSVVAGGRNEQYF.

This rearrangement joins TRBV6-1 to TRBJ1-6; D remains unclear. CDR1 and CDR2 (germline): MNHNS, SASEGT. CDR3 length: 16 amino acids. Trimming took 7 bases from V and 0 from J, leaving 13 bases between them. CDR3 region: CASTHGDISYNSPLHF. The DNA for the CDR3 is TGTGCCAGCACCCATGGGGATATCTCCTATAATTCACCCCTCCACTTT.

The V and J genes are TRBV5-1 and TRBJ2-3; tentatively, D is TRBD1 or TRBD2 (7 bases each). The germline V gene has CDR1 SGHRS and CDR2 YFSETQ. The germline V and J ends were trimmed by 3 bases and 1 base, with 15 bases remaining between them. The CDR3 is made up of 16 amino acids. The CDR3 bases are TGCGCCAGCAGCTCCCAACAGGGGAGGGGCACAGATACGCAGTATTTT. Its translation is CASSSQQGRGTDTQYF.

This clonotype was seen only once. V is TRBV7-2 and J is TRBJ2-7; TRBD1 matches 9 bases. With V trimmed by 9 bases and J by 3 bases, 6 bases remained unmatched. The CDR3 loop spans 13 amino acids. Per germline, CDR1 SGHTA and CDR2 FQGNSA. The CDR3 bases are TGTGCCAGTACGGGACAGGGCTTCTACGAGCAGTACTTC. Translated: CASTGQGFYEQYF.

The chain links TRBV4-3 to TRBJ1-2, with D tentatively TRBD1 (6 bases). V lost 5 bases, J lost 4 bases, and 11 bases lay in between. CDR3 length: 13 amino acids. Germline V gene data show CDR1 as LGHNA and CDR2 as YSLEER. The CDR3 loop is CASSTRTAYGYTF. The DNA for the CDR3 is TGCGCCAGCAGCACCCGGACAGCCTATGGCTACACCTTC.

In the case of this clonotype: One end of the junction fails to match germline, which may point to a read error. This sequence joins TRBV7-9 and TRBJ2-3, with D perhaps TRBD1 (6 bases). The CDR3 is 16 residues long. From germline, CDR1 is SEHNR and CDR2 FQNEAQ (reference sequence). CDR3 bases: TGTGCCGGCAGCTTACGCCAGGGGCGGATCCCAGATACGCAGTATTTT. It is translated as CAGSLRQGRIPDTQYF. The variable domain in full, with the rest retrieved from reference TRBV7-9 and TRBJ2-3, is DTGVSQNPRHKITKRGQNVTFRCDPISEHNRLYWYRQTLGQGPEFLTYFQNEAQLEKSRLLSDRFSAERPKGSFSTLEIQRTEQGDSAMYLCAGSLRQGRIPDTQYFGPGTRLTVL.

The chain combines TRBV7-2 with TRBJ2-7, with TRBD1 matching over 11 bases. This CDR3 spans 15 amino acids. The ends lost 3 bases at V and 3 bases at J; junction bases unmatched: 4. Germline CDR1 SGHTA, CDR2 FQGNSA. CDR3 amino acids: CASSFAGTGGYEQYF. The CDR3 DNA reads as TGTGCCAGCAGCTTCGCCGGGACAGGGGGCTACGAGCAGTACTTC.

About this clonotype: This sequence may be a read error, since a much larger clone differs from it by one base. The chain couples TRBV20-1 to TRBJ2-1, with D tentatively TRBD1 (6 bases). The CDR3 spans 12 residues. Germline-derived CDR1 and CDR2 are DFQATT and SNEGSKA (reference sequence). Trimming pared 3 bases from V and 8 bases from J, leaving 11 bases between. CDR3 coding DNA: TGCAGTGCTAGGTGGGGGCGGGATGAGCAGTTCTTC. Protein product: CSARWGRDEQFF.

This clonotype was seen only a few times. The rearrangement uses TRBV20-1 and TRBJ2-7, with D possibly matching TRBD1 (5 bases). Trimming shortened V by 4 bases and J by 1 base, and 14 bases separated the two germline ends. Germline V CDR1 and CDR2: DFQATT, SNEGSKA (reference sequence). The CDR3 length is 14 residues. The CDR3 coding sequence is TGCAGTGCTATAGTGGCAGGGAAGTCCTACGAGCAGTACTTC. Translated, it gives CSAIVAGKSYEQYF.

V usage is TRBV6-6 and J usage is TRBJ1-3, with D tentatively TRBD1 (5 bases). CDR1 is MNHNY, CDR2 SVGAGI, per germline (reference sequence). The CDR3 consists of 15 residues. Trimming left V 2 bases short and J 0 bases short, with 8 bases between. The CDR3 spells CASSYGGSSGNTIYF. The CDR3 DNA sequence: TGTGCCAGCAGTTACGGGGGGAGCTCTGGAAACACCATATATTTT.

V gene TRBV14 combines with J gene TRBJ1-2; D remains ambiguous. Germline lookup yields CDR1 SGHDN and CDR2 FVKESK. Trimming stripped 6 bases from V and 4 bases from J, with 15 bases between. The CDR3 has 14 residues. CDR3 bases: TGTGCCAGCAGAGTTACCGGCAGCCGCTATGGCTACACCTTC. Translation gives CASRVTGSRYGYTF.

The rearrangement uses TRBV5-6 and TRBJ2-1, with 7 bases identical to TRBD1. The length of the CDR3 is 17 residues. V dropped 0 bases and J dropped 1; count of bases not matched to a gene: 7. The germline gives CDR1 SGHDT, CDR2 YYEEEE. In nucleotides, the CDR3 is TGTGCCAGCAGCTTGGACAGGGGCCATGGGTCCTACAATGAGCAGTTCTTC. Its protein product is CASSLDRGHGSYNEQFF.

J is TRBJ1-1 and V is TRBV20-1, with D unclear. The germline gives CDR1 DFQATT, CDR2 SNEGSKA (reference sequence). V lost 2 bases and J 1 base, leaving 11 bases between the germline ends. CDR3 length equals 14 residues. Written as DNA, the CDR3 is TGCAGTGCTAGATCCATCCGGGGGAACACTGAAGCTTTCTTT. Translated: CSARSIRGNTEAFF.

This clonotype was seen more than once but under ten times. V gene TRBV12-3 or TRBV12-4 combines with J gene TRBJ1-1; D is uncertain. Trimming removed 6 bases from V and 0 bases from J, with 8 bases in between. The CDR3 totals 13 residues. CDR3 DNA: TGTGCCAGCAGCCCCCTCATGAACACTGAAGCTTTCTTT. Its protein product is CASSPLMNTEAFF.

Many counts were recorded for this clonotype. J is TRBJ2-5 and V is TRBV7-6, with unresolved D. CDR1 is SGHVS, CDR2 FNYEAQ, per germline. The ends were cut back, 5 bases at V and 0 bases at J, with 1 base in the middle. The CDR3 covers 11 residues. The CDR3 DNA follows: TGTGCCAGCAGCAACCAAGAGACCCAGTACTTC. This codes for CASSNQETQYF.

V gene TRBV24-1 combines with J gene TRBJ2-7; 7 bases match TRBD1. Germline V gene lookup returns CDR1 KGHDR and CDR2 SFDVKD. V dropped 5 bases and J dropped 7; count of bases not matched to a gene: 10. The CDR3 is 14 residues long. CDR3 region: CATSVSGTDKEQYF. The CDR3 nucleotides read TGTGCCACCAGTGTTTCCGGGACAGACAAGGAGCAGTACTTC.

This clonotype appeared a few times. The V gene is TRBV5-1, the J gene TRBJ2-1; the match to TRBD2 covers 8 bases. Germline V CDR1 and CDR2: SGHRS, YFSETQ. J lost 1 base, V lost 1 base, and 7 bases had no gene match. The CDR3 totals 17 residues. The CDR3 nucleotides read TGCGCCAGCAGCTTGTCGGGAGCGGGGGTGTCCTACAATGAGCAGTTCTTC. Translating gives CASSLSGAGVSYNEQFF.

This chain uses TRBV9 with TRBJ2-5; D remains unclear. V gave up 0 bases and J gave up 11 bases, with 11 bases separating them. CDR3 length: 12 residues. Germline V lookup: CDR1 SGDLS, CDR2 YYNGEE. This chain's CDR3 is CASSVAANEQYF. The DNA for the CDR3 is TGTGCCAGCAGCGTAGCGGCGAATGAGCAGTACTTC.

This clonotype was seen only once. This could be a read error, since a much larger clone is one nucleotide away. The CDR3 DNA sequence: TGCAGTGCTAGAGACGACAGGAACACTGAAGCTTTCTTT. It codes for CSARDDRNTEAFF. This sequence joins TRBV20-1 and TRBJ1-1; TRBD1 is a possible D gene (5 bases). Per the germline V gene, CDR1 is DFQATT and CDR2 is SNEGSKA (reference sequence). Trimming shortened V by 0 bases and J by 1 base, and 6 bases separated the two germline ends. This CDR3 contains 13 residues.

This clonotype was found a few times. The chain uses TRBV7-2 and TRBJ1-5; D is uncertain. Germline CDR1 and CDR2: SGHTA and FQGNSA. V lost 0 bases, J lost 5 bases, and 2 bases lay in between. CDR3 length equals 12 residues. The CDR3 here is CASSLADQPQHF. The DNA for the CDR3 is TGTGCCAGCAGCTTAGCTGATCAGCCCCAGCATTTT.

V gene TRBV30 combines with J gene TRBJ1-5; the D gene is possibly TRBD1 (6 bases). The CDR3 loop spans 11 amino acids. CDR1 and CDR2 (germline): GTSNPN, SVGIG (reference sequence). V was pared by 3 bases and J by 11 bases, with 11 bases between. For the CDR3, the DNA is TGTGCCTGGAGCGTCGGACAGACCCAGCATTTT. As protein: CAWSVGQTQHF.

The rearrangement uses TRBV27 and TRBJ2-1; TRBD1 matches 7 bases. Trimming cost V 6 bases and J 10 bases; bases outside gene matches: 12. This CDR3 spans 14 amino acids. Germline loops: CDR1 MNHEY, CDR2 SMNVEV (reference sequence). The CDR3 region is CASRPGQALYEQFF. The CDR3 coding sequence is TGTGCCAGCAGACCAGGACAGGCCCTCTACGAGCAGTTCTTC.

The genes are TRBV4-3 and TRBJ1-2, with TRBD1 identical over 9 bases. In germline, CDR1 is LGHNA, CDR2 YSLEER. V lost 3 bases and J lost 5; bases outside the gene matches: 10. The CDR3 consists of 16 residues. The CDR3 loop is CASSQGGTGTEYGYTF. The DNA of the CDR3 is TGCGCCAGCAGCCAGGGAGGGACAGGGACCGAGTATGGCTACACCTTC.

The chain joins TRBV20-1 to TRBJ1-3, with D uncertain. V was pared by 0 bases and J by 0 bases, with 3 bases between. Germline lookup yields CDR1 DFQATT and CDR2 SNEGSKA (reference sequence). This CDR3 region has 13 residues. CDR3 in DNA: TGCAGTGCTAGAGATGACTCTGGAAACACCATATATTTT. Translated: CSARDDSGNTIYF.

The chain joins TRBV24-1 to TRBJ2-3; D is perhaps TRBD1 (5 bases). Looked up from germline, CDR1 is KGHDR and CDR2 is SFDVKD. The ends were cut back, 4 bases at V and 1 base at J, with 14 bases in the middle. The CDR3 spans 16 residues. As DNA, the CDR3 is TGTGCCACCAGTGACCTCCTGTTAGGGGGCACAGATACGCAGTATTTT. It specifies CATSDLLLGGTDTQYF.

This clonotype has more than one count but fewer than ten. J is TRBJ1-2 and V is TRBV4-3, with TRBD1 as a possible D gene (5 bases). V was shortened by 0 bases and J by 2 bases, with 13 bases between the two germline ends. This CDR3 spans 16 amino acids. Per germline, CDR1 LGHNA and CDR2 YSLEER. For the CDR3, the DNA is TGCGCCAGCAGCCAAGAGGCCCAGGGACCAAACTATGGCTACACCTTC. It specifies CASSQEAQGPNYGYTF.

This clonotype was recorded many times. The junction departs from the called germline gene at one end, perhaps through a read error. The rearrangement uses TRBV7-7 and TRBJ2-5; TRBD1 matches 9 bases. The CDR3 is 15 residues long. The germline V gene encodes CDR1 SSHAT and CDR2 FNYEAQ (reference sequence). DNA for the CDR3: TGTGCTAGCAGCTCCGGGACAGGGTTTTCTGAGACCCAGTACTTC. Its protein product is CASSSGTGFSETQYF.

The count of this clonotype is one. The chain combines TRBV29-1 with TRBJ1-4; 10 nucleotides align to TRBD1. CDR3 size: 14 residues. Germline CDR1 is SQVTM and CDR2 is ANQGSEA. The V and J ends lost 7 bases and 8 bases, in that order; junction bases with no gene match: 10. CDR3 residues: CSALDRGREEKLFF. CDR3 bases: TGCAGCGCTCTCGACAGGGGGCGGGAGGAAAAACTGTTTTTT. The full variable domain, completed using reference TRBV29-1 and TRBJ1-4, is SAVISQKPSRDICQRGTSLTIQCQVDSQVTMMFWYRQQPGQSLTLIATANQGSEATYESGFVIDKFPISRPNLTFSTLTVSNMSPEDSSIYLCSALDRGREEKLFFGSGTQLSVL.

The chain carries TRBV7-2 and TRBJ2-3, with D possibly being TRBD2 (5 bases). Trimming took off 5 bases at V and 3 bases at J, with 9 bases between the two ends. This CDR3 comprises 13 residues. Germline CDR1 SGHTA, CDR2 FQGNSA. CDR3 DNA sequence: TGTGCCAGCAGCAGACCGGGGACAGATACGCAGTATTTT. It yields the protein CASSRPGTDTQYF.

V is TRBV29-1 and J is TRBJ1-2; unclear D gene. V was trimmed by 2 bases and J by 7 bases, leaving 11 bases between them. The CDR3 is made up of 12 amino acids. Germline assignment: CDR1 SQVTM and CDR2 ANQGSEA. The CDR3 region has the DNA TGCAGCGTTGAATCAGGAGGTCTTGGCTACACCTTC. This sequence encodes CSVESGGLGYTF.

V and J are TRBV9 and TRBJ2-5; unclear D gene. V was pared by 3 bases and J by 2 bases, with 17 bases between. The CDR3 covers 16 residues. Germline CDR1 is SGDLS and CDR2 is YYNGEE. Here the CDR3 reads CASSAYGLSQQETQYF. DNA of the CDR3: TGTGCCAGCAGCGCTTACGGATTATCCCAACAAGAGACCCAGTACTTC.